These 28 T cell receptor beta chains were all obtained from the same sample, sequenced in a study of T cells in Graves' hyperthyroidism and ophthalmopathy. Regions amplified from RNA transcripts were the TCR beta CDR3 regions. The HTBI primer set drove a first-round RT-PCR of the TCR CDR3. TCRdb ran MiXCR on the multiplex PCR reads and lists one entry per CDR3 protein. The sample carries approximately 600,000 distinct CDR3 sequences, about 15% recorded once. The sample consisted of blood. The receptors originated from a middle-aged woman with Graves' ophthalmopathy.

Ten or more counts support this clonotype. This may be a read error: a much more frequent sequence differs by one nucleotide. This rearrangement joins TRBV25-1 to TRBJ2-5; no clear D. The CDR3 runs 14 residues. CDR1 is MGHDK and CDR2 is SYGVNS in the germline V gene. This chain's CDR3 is CASSEWAGREAQYF. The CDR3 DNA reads TGTGCCAGCAGTGAATGGGCAGGACGAGAGGCCCAGTACTTC.

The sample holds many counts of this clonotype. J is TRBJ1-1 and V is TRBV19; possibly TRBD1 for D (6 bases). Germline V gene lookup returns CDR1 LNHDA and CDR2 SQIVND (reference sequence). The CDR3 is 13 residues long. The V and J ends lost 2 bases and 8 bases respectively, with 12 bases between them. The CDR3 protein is CASSITGQGEAFF. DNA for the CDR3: TGTGCCAGTAGTATAACGGGACAAGGGGAAGCTTTCTTT.

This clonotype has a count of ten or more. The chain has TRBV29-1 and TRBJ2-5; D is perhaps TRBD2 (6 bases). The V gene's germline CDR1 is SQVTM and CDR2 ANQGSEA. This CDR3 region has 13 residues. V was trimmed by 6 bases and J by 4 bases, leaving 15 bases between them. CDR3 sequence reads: CSVGGMPGETQYF. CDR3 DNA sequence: TGCAGCGTGGGGGGAATGCCAGGAGAGACCCAGTACTTC. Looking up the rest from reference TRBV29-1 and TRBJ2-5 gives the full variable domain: SAVISQKPSRDICQRGTSLTIQCQVDSQVTMMFWYRQQPGQSLTLIATANQGSEATYESGFVIDKFPISRPNLTFSTLTVSNMSPEDSSIYLCSVGGMPGETQYFGPGTRLLVL.

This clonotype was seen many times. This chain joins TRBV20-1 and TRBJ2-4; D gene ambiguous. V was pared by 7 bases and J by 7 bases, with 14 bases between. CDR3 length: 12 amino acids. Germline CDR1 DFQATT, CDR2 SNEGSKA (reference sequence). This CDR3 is CSVQVLGNIQYF. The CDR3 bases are TGCAGTGTTCAGGTCCTGGGGAACATTCAGTACTTC.

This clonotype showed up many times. CDR3 sequence: CASSYGKEYEQYF. CDR3 DNA: TGTGCCAGCAGTTACGGGAAGGAGTACGAGCAGTACTTC. The V gene is TRBV12-3 or TRBV12-4, the J gene TRBJ2-7; a possible D gene is TRBD2 (5 bases). The CDR3 contains 13 residues. Trimming left V 4 bases short and J 4 bases short, with 11 bases between.

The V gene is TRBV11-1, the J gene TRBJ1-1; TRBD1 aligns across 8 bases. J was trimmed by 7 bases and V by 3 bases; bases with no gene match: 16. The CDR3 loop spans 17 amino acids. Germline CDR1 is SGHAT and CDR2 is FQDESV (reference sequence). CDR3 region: CASSLEATGGIAGEAFF. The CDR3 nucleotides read TGTGCCAGCAGCTTGGAAGCAACAGGGGGAATAGCAGGTGAAGCTTTCTTT.

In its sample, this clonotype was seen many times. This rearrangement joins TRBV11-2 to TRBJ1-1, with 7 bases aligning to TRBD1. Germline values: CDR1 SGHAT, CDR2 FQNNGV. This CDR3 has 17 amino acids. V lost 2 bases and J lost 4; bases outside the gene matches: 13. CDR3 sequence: CASSLTGGGQALTEAFF. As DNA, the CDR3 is TGTGCCAGCAGCTTAACTGGTGGTGGACAGGCACTCACTGAAGCTTTCTTT.

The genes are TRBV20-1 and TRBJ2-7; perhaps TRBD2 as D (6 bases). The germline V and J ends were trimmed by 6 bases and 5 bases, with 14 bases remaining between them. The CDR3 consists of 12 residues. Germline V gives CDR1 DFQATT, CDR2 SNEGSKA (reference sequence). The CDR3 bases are TGCAGTGCCTCGACTAGTTTCGACGAGCAGTACTTC. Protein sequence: CSASTSFDEQYF.

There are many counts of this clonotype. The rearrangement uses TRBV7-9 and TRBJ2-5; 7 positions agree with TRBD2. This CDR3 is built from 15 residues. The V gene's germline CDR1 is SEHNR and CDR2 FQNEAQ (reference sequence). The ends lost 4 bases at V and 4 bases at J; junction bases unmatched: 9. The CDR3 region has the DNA TGTGCCAGCAGCTCTACGGGCGGGAGTGGAGAGACCCAGTACTTC. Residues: CASSSTGGSGETQYF.

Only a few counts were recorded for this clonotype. CDR3 loop: CASSPSDKLSTF. CDR3 sequence (DNA): TGTGCCAGCAGTCCCTCTGACAAGTTATCCACCTTC. The chain joins TRBV28 to TRBJ1-2; D remains unclear. V gave up 5 bases and J gave up 13 bases, with 17 bases separating them. This CDR3 spans 12 amino acids. Germline CDR1 MDHEN, CDR2 SYDVKM.

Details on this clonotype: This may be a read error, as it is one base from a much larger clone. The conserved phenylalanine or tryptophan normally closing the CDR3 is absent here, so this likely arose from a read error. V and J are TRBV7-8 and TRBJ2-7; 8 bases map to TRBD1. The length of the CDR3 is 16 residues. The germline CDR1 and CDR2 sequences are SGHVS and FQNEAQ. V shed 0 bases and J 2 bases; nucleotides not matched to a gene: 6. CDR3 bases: TGTGCCAGCAGCTTAGCCTCCGGGACAGGAACCTACGAGCAGTACTCC. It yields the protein CASSLASGTGTYEQYS.

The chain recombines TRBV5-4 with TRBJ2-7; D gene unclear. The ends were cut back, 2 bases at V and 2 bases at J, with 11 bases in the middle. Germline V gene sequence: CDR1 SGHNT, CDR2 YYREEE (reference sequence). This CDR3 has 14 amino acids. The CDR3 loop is CASSLKGNTYEQYF. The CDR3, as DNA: TGTGCCAGCAGCTTAAAAGGGAACACCTACGAGCAGTACTTC.

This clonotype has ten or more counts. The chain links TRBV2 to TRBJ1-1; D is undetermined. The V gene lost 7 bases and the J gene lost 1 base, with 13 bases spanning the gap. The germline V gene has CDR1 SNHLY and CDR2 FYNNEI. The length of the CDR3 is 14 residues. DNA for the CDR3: TGTGCCAGCATTTATCGGTGGGGGAACACTGAAGCTTTCTTT. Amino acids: CASIYRWGNTEAFF.

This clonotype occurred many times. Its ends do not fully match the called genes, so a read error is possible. The CDR3: CSARAGGTQETQCF. CDR3 DNA: TGCAGTGCTAGAGCTGGCGGGACCCAAGAGACCCAGTGCTTC. This chain uses TRBV20-1 with TRBJ2-5; D possibly corresponds to TRBD2 (6 bases). This CDR3 has 14 residues. From germline, CDR1 is DFQATT and CDR2 SNEGSKA (reference sequence).

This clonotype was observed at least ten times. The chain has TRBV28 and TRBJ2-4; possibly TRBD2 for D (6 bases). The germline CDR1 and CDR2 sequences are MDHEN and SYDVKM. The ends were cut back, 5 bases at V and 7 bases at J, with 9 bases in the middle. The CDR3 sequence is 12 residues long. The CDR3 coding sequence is TGTGCCAGCAGTGAGGGGAGGAACATTCAGTACTTC. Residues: CASSEGRNIQYF.

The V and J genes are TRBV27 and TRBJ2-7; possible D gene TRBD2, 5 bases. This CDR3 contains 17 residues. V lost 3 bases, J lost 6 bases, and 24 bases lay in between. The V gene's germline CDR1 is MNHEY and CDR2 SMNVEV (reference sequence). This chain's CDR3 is CASSLYPPLVNRGEQYF. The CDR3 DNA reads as TGTGCCAGCAGTTTGTATCCCCCACTAGTTAACCGAGGCGAGCAGTACTTC.

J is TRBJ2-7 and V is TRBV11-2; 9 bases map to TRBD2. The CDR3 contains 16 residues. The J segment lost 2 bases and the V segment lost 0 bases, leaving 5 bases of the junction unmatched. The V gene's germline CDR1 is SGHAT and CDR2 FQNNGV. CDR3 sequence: CASSLEGREGPYEQYF. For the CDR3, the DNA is TGTGCCAGCAGCTTAGAAGGGCGGGAGGGACCCTACGAGCAGTACTTC.

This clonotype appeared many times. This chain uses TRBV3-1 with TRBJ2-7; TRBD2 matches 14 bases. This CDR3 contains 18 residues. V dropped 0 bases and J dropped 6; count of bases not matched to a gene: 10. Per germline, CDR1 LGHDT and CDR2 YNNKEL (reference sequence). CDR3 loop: CASSQELPGLAGASEQYF. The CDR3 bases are TGTGCCAGCAGCCAAGAGCTCCCGGGACTAGCGGGAGCCTCCGAGCAGTACTTC.

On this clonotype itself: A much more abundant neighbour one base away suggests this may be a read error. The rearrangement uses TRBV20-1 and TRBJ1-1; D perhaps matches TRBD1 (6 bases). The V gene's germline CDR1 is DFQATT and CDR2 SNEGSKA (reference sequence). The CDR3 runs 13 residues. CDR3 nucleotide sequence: TGCGGTGCTCCTAAAGGGGGGGCTGAGAAAGCTTTCTTT. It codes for CGAPKGGAEKAFF.

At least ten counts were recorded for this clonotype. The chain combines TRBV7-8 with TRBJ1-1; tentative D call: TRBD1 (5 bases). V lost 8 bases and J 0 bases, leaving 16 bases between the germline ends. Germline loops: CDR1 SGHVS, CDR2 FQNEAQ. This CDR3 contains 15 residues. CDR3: CASGRDGLMNTEAFF. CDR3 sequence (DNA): TGTGCCAGCGGTAGGGACGGCCTTATGAACACTGAAGCTTTCTTT.

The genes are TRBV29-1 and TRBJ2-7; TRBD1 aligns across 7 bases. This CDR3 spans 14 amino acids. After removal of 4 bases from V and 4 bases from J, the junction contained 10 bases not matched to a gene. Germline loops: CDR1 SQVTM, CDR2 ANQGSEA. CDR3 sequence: CSVGAGGFQYEQYF. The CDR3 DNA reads TGCAGCGTTGGGGCAGGGGGTTTCCAATACGAGCAGTACTTC.

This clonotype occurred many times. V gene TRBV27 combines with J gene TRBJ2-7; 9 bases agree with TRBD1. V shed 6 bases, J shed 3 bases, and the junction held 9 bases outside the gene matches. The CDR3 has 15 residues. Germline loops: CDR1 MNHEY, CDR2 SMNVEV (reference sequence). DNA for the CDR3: TGTGCCAGCAGCCCGGACGGACAGGGGAACTACGAGCAGTACTTC. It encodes CASSPDGQGNYEQYF.

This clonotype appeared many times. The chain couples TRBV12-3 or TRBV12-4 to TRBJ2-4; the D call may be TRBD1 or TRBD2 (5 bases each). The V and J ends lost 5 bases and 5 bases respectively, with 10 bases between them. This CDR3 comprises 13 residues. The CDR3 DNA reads TGTGCCAGCAGTCGGGACGGGCAAAACATTCAGTACTTC. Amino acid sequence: CASSRDGQNIQYF.

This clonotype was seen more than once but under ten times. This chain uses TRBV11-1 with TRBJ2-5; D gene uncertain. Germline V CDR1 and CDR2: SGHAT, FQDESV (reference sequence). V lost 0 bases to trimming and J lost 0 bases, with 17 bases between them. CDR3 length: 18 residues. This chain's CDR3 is CASSLAIRRLGNQETQYF. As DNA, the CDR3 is TGTGCCAGCAGCTTAGCCATTCGACGATTAGGAAACCAAGAGACCCAGTACTTC.

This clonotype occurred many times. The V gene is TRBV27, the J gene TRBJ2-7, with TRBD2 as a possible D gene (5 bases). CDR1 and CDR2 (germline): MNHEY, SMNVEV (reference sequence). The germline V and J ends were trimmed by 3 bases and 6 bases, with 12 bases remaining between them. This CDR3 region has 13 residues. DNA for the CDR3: TGTGCCAGCAGTTTCGAAAGCGGCGCCGAGCAGTACTTC. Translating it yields CASSFESGAEQYF.

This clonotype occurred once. CDR3 amino acids: CASSSQAMYSGNTIYF. The CDR3 DNA sequence: TGTGCCAGCAGCTCTCAGGCGATGTATTCTGGAAACACCATATATTTT. The chain uses TRBV11-1 and TRBJ1-3; D gene unclear. From germline, CDR1 is SGHAT and CDR2 FQDESV (reference sequence). The CDR3 is made up of 16 amino acids. Between the trimmed V and J ends, which lost 4 bases and 1 base, there was a span of 14 bases.

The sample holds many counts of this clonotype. The CDR3 bases are TGTGCCAGCAGCTTAGGCTCAGGGCCGCGGGAGACCCAGTACTTC. Encoded protein: CASSLGSGPRETQYF. The rearrangement links TRBV13 to TRBJ2-5; the D gene is possibly TRBD1 (5 bases). The V and J ends lost 0 bases and 5 bases respectively, with 13 bases between them. Per germline, CDR1 PRHDT and CDR2 FYEKMQ (reference sequence). The CDR3 is made up of 15 amino acids.

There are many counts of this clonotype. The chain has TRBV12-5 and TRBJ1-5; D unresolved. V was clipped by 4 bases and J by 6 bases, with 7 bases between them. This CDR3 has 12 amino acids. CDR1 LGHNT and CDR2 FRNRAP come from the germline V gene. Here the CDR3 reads CASGSRIQPQHF. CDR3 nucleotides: TGTGCTAGTGGTTCCCGAATTCAGCCCCAGCATTTT.